This TCR beta chain appears in the sequencing data of a study of HIV-infected children after antiretroviral therapy interruption (dated by TCRdb to between 2018 and 2020). A note on the overall study: Eight children were included: four on planned treatment interruption and four on continuous treatment, all with CD4+ count above 500 and viral load below 50 copies/ml. A median age of approximately 10 years was recorded in the interruption group, and a median age of 8 years was recorded in the continuous treatment group. Samples from the interruption arm were taken at week 0, at week 12, at the end of interruption (week 24 or 48), and about 3 years after the study ended. TCR repertoires were compared between children on planned treatment interruption and children on continuous antiretroviral treatment, alongside thymic output measurements. Continuous-treatment samples were analyzed from corresponding weeks 0, 48 and 150. Recorded exposure to EBV and CMV was present in most of the participating children. Beyond this particular receptor, the publication reports: The small number of patients is a limitation, and caution is needed when interpreting the data. In naive CD4+ repertoires of PTI patients, reduced CDR3 sharing between time points was observed after interruption began, whereas many sequences were found to be shared between end of interruption and 3 years later. An increase in shared-triplet CDR3 clusters after interruption was observed in a few patients; however, the overall increase was not significant unless one outlier patient was excluded.

This clonotype was counted many times. Its recognized antigen is unknown. The input lacks base qualities; no much larger clone sits a single base away. The library was made by 3' RACE. TCR libraries were generated from RNA by a 3' RACE protocol incorporating unique molecular identifiers so that PCR amplification bias could be corrected. As many as 12 amplicon libraries were pooled and then sequenced on an Illumina MiSeq using v2 2x250 paired-end chemistry. The paper's processing steps were these. Reads were processed with Decombinator for assignment of V and J genes and CDR3, and barcode-based correction of errors and PCR bias was applied. Before Gini coefficients were calculated with the R ineq package, the repertoires were subsampled to the same depth. CDR3 similarity was assessed with GLIPH, Hamming distance and a shared triplet metric. TCRdb reprocessing: public reads trimmed at Q25 with fastp, clones called with MiXCR, in-frame beta chains kept. Rows merge per CDR3 protein into single entries with the most common DNA and genes. The V and J calls were not made by the authors but by TCRdb's processing. This sample is represented by approximately 3,800 distinct CDR3 sequences; about 4.4% of them were singletons. About a quarter of the sample lies in the top ten.

CDR1 SQVTM and CDR2 ANQGSEA are derived from the germline V gene. Inclusive of the bounding cysteine and phenylalanine, the CDR3 is 15 residues long. This entry keeps only the CDR3 DNA: 45 bases, framed from base 1. Clipping removes 6 bases from V and 10 bases from J, with 11 as the unmatched junction base count. The sample's treatment or condition label is to be understood as: PENTA 11 planned treatment interruption arm or continuous ART arm. Participants were children from the United Kingdom aged 2 to 15 years who had received at least three-drug ART for at least 24 weeks. Cryopreserved PBMCs containing at least 5 million viable cells were needed, and a few candidate patients were excluded because their viable PBMC yield was low. Using a FACSAria III cell sorter, memory CD8+ CD45RO+ CD45RA- T cells were FACS-sorted out of thawed PBMCs. The sorted cells were fixed, and RNA was then extracted with the RNeasy FFPE kit and afterward with the RNeasy Micro kit.

This TCR came from a pool of human donors with HIV. Here the sequenced sample was CD45RO+ CD8+ T cells from PBMCs, pooled from several time points, taken from a donor given antiretroviral therapy, either interrupted or continuous. The sample's cell subset or site label is to be understood as: memory CD8+ CD45RO+ CD45RA- T cells. The sequence links TRBV29-1 to TRBJ2-1, and 14 junction bases match TRBD2. The nucleotide sequence reads as follows: TGCAGCGTCGCACTCGGACTAGCGGGGGGCGCCGAGCAGTTCTTC. Its translation reads: CSVALGLAGGAEQFF.